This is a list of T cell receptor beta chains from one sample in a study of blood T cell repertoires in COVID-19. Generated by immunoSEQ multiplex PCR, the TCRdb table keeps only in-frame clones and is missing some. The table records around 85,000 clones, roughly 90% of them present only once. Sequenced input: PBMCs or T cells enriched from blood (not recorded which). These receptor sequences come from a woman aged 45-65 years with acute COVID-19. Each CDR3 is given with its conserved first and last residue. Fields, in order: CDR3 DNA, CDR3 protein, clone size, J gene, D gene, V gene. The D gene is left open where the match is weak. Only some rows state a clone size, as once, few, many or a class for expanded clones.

CDR3nt: TGTGCCAGCAGTTTACTTCGACAGTCCGCGAACACCGGGGAGCTGTTTTTT
CDR3aa: CASSLLRQSANTGELFF
abundance: .
j_gene: TRBJ2-2
d_gene: .
v_gene: TRBV27

CDR3nt: TGTGCCAGCAGCTTAGAAGTGGGGGGTCCCGGGGAGACCCAGTACTTC
CDR3aa: CASSLEVGGPGETQYF
abundance: .
j_gene: TRBJ2-5
d_gene: .
v_gene: TRBV7-6

CDR3nt: TGCGCCAGCAGCTGGGGGGTTGGGGCGAACTACGAGCAGTACTTC
CDR3aa: CASSWGVGANYEQYF
abundance: .
j_gene: TRBJ2-7
d_gene: .
v_gene: TRBV5-1

CDR3nt: TGTGCCTGGAGTGCGCGGGTCGGCGAGCAGTACTTC
CDR3aa: CAWSARVGEQYF
abundance: .
j_gene: TRBJ2-7
d_gene: .
v_gene: TRBV30

CDR3nt: TGTGCCAGTAGTCCCCGTGGAGCGGGAATCAACGAGCAGTACTTC
CDR3aa: CASSPRGAGINEQYF
abundance: .
j_gene: TRBJ2-7
d_gene: TRBD2
v_gene: TRBV19

CDR3nt: TGCGCCAGCAGCTTCGGGGGTCTGCCTAACTACGAGCAGTACTTC
CDR3aa: CASSFGGLPNYEQYF
abundance: .
j_gene: TRBJ2-7
d_gene: .
v_gene: TRBV5-1

CDR3nt: TGTGCCAGCAGCTCCTCTTACGAGCAGTACTTC
CDR3aa: CASSSSYEQYF
abundance: .
j_gene: TRBJ2-7
d_gene: .
v_gene: TRBV5-5

CDR3nt: TGCGCCAGCAGCTTCGGGACAGGGAATGAAAAACTGTTTTTT
CDR3aa: CASSFGTGNEKLFF
abundance: .
j_gene: TRBJ1-4
d_gene: TRBD1
v_gene: TRBV5-1

CDR3nt: TGTGCCAGTAGTATAGGTAGGGGGTCTGAGCAGTTCTTC
CDR3aa: CASSIGRGSEQFF
abundance: .
j_gene: TRBJ2-1
d_gene: .
v_gene: TRBV19

CDR3nt: TGTGCCAGCAGCTTAACCCCACCTCCTGGCAACATCTACGAGCAGTACTTC
CDR3aa: CASSLTPPPGNIYEQYF
abundance: .
j_gene: TRBJ2-7
d_gene: .
v_gene: TRBV7-6

CDR3nt: TGTGCCAGCAGCCTACTAGGCACCGGGGAGCTGTTTTTT
CDR3aa: CASSLLGTGELFF
abundance: .
j_gene: TRBJ2-2
d_gene: .
v_gene: TRBV3-1/TRBV3-2

CDR3nt: TGCGCCAGCAGCCAAGGGGGACTAGCGGGAGTAGGGACCGGGGAGCTGTTTTTT
CDR3aa: CASSQGGLAGVGTGELFF
abundance: .
j_gene: TRBJ2-2
d_gene: TRBD2
v_gene: TRBV4-1

CDR3nt: TGTGCCAGCAGCCCTTACCATCTAGCGGGAGGAATCAATGAGCAGTTCTTC
CDR3aa: CASSPYHLAGGINEQFF
abundance: .
j_gene: TRBJ2-1
d_gene: TRBD2
v_gene: TRBV7-2

CDR3nt: TGTGCCAGTAGTTCCCCGGACAGGGGGCAAACTGAAGCTTTCTTT
CDR3aa: CASSSPDRGQTEAFF
abundance: .
j_gene: TRBJ1-1
d_gene: TRBD1
v_gene: TRBV19

CDR3nt: TGTGCCAGCAGCTTACCCGACAGGGGCACTGAAGCTTTCTTT
CDR3aa: CASSLPDRGTEAFF
abundance: .
j_gene: TRBJ1-1
d_gene: TRBD1
v_gene: TRBV7-9

CDR3nt: TGTGCCAGTAGTATGGGACAGGCCCCTAACTATGGCTACACCTTC
CDR3aa: CASSMGQAPNYGYTF
abundance: .
j_gene: TRBJ1-2
d_gene: TRBD1
v_gene: TRBV19

CDR3nt: TGCGCCAGCAGCTTCTCTAGCGGGACCTACGAGCAGTACTTC
CDR3aa: CASSFSSGTYEQYF
abundance: .
j_gene: TRBJ2-7
d_gene: TRBD2
v_gene: TRBV5-1

CDR3nt: TGTGCCAGCAGCCAAGGAGCAACTTACAATGAGCAGTTCTTC
CDR3aa: CASSQGATYNEQFF
abundance: .
j_gene: TRBJ2-1
d_gene: .
v_gene: TRBV3-1/TRBV3-2

CDR3nt: TGCGCCAGCAGCACAAACAGGGAGATGGAGACCCAGTACTTC
CDR3aa: CASSTNREMETQYF
abundance: .
j_gene: TRBJ2-5
d_gene: .
v_gene: TRBV5-1

CDR3nt: TGTGCCAGCAGCCAAGGGGGGACTAGCGGGAGCCCCAATGAGCAGTTCTTC
CDR3aa: CASSQGGTSGSPNEQFF
abundance: .
j_gene: TRBJ2-1
d_gene: TRBD2
v_gene: TRBV3-1/TRBV3-2

CDR3nt: TGTGCCAGCAGCTTGGAACTAGCGCAAGATACGCAGTATTTT
CDR3aa: CASSLELAQDTQYF
abundance: .
j_gene: TRBJ2-3
d_gene: TRBD2
v_gene: TRBV5-4

CDR3nt: TGTGCCAGCAGCTTACAAGGGACTAGCGGGAATGCTGGGGCCAACGTCCTGACTTTC
CDR3aa: CASSLQGTSGNAGANVLTF
abundance: .
j_gene: TRBJ2-6
d_gene: TRBD2
v_gene: TRBV7-2

CDR3nt: TGCGCCAGCAGTGTAAGGGGTCCGGGGCCCCAGCATTTT
CDR3aa: CASSVRGPGPQHF
abundance: once
j_gene: TRBJ1-5
d_gene: .
v_gene: TRBV10-1

CDR3nt: TGCGCCAGCAGCCACAACAATGAGCAGTTCTTC
CDR3aa: CASSHNNEQFF
abundance: .
j_gene: TRBJ2-1
d_gene: .
v_gene: TRBV4-1

CDR3nt: TGCAGTGCTAGTATTAGCCCGAACTCTAACTATGGCTACACCTTC
CDR3aa: CSASISPNSNYGYTF
abundance: .
j_gene: TRBJ1-2
d_gene: .
v_gene: TRBV20-1

CDR3nt: TGTGCCAGCAGTTTGCAGGGGGCTAAATATGGCTACACCTTC
CDR3aa: CASSLQGAKYGYTF
abundance: .
j_gene: TRBJ1-2
d_gene: TRBD1
v_gene: TRBV27

CDR3nt: TGTGCCAGCAGCCATGGACAGAACTATGGCTACACCTTC
CDR3aa: CASSHGQNYGYTF
abundance: few
j_gene: TRBJ1-2
d_gene: .
v_gene: TRBV3-1/TRBV3-2

CDR3nt: TGTGCCAGCAGTTTCCCTCTTAGCGGGATCTCCACCTACAATGAGCAGTTCTTC
CDR3aa: CASSFPLSGISTYNEQFF
abundance: .
j_gene: TRBJ2-1
d_gene: TRBD2
v_gene: TRBV28

CDR3nt: TGCGCCAGCAGCTCAGGGGTGGTTACAGATACGCAGTATTTT
CDR3aa: CASSSGVVTDTQYF
abundance: once
j_gene: TRBJ2-3
d_gene: .
v_gene: TRBV5-1

CDR3nt: TGTGCCAGCAGCTTAGATTCTTGGACAGGGGTAACTGAAGCTTTCTTT
CDR3aa: CASSLDSWTGVTEAFF
abundance: .
j_gene: TRBJ1-1
d_gene: TRBD1
v_gene: TRBV7-9

CDR3nt: TGCGCCAGCAGCGCCCTCGGGCGGGACGCCTCGGATACGCAGTATTTT
CDR3aa: CASSALGRDASDTQYF
abundance: .
j_gene: TRBJ2-3
d_gene: .
v_gene: TRBV5-1

CDR3nt: TGTGCCAGCAGTCGAGAAGAGGGTAGCGGATACGAGCAGTACTTC
CDR3aa: CASSREEGSGYEQYF
abundance: .
j_gene: TRBJ2-7
d_gene: .
v_gene: TRBV2

CDR3nt: TGTGCCAGTAGTTCGCCGGGACAGATATTTACTGAAGCTTTCTTT
CDR3aa: CASSSPGQIFTEAFF
abundance: .
j_gene: TRBJ1-1
d_gene: TRBD1
v_gene: TRBV19

CDR3nt: TGTGCCAGCGAGACAGGGCCGTACCAAGAGACCCAGTACTTC
CDR3aa: CASETGPYQETQYF
abundance: few
j_gene: TRBJ2-5
d_gene: TRBD1
v_gene: TRBV6-5

CDR3nt: TGCGCCAGCAGCTTGGATTCAGGGGGCCTTTCCTACAATGAGCAGTTCTTC
CDR3aa: CASSLDSGGLSYNEQFF
abundance: .
j_gene: TRBJ2-1
d_gene: TRBD1
v_gene: TRBV5-1

CDR3nt: TGTGCCAGCAGTTACTTTGGGGCCAACGTCCTGACTTTC
CDR3aa: CASSYFGANVLTF
abundance: .
j_gene: TRBJ2-6
d_gene: .
v_gene: TRBV11-3

CDR3nt: TGTGCCAGTAGTCACAGGGCAACTGCAACTAATGAAAAACTGTTTTTT
CDR3aa: CASSHRATATNEKLFF
abundance: .
j_gene: TRBJ1-4
d_gene: .
v_gene: TRBV19

CDR3nt: TGTGCCAGCAGCCAAGGGACAGGTCAGGGGTATGGCTACACCTTC
CDR3aa: CASSQGTGQGYGYTF
abundance: .
j_gene: TRBJ1-2
d_gene: TRBD1
v_gene: TRBV3-1/TRBV3-2

CDR3nt: TGTGCCAGCAGCTTACCACAGGGTTTCGATGAGCAGTTCTTC
CDR3aa: CASSLPQGFDEQFF
abundance: .
j_gene: TRBJ2-1
d_gene: .
v_gene: TRBV7-2

CDR3nt: TGTGCCAGTAGTGCGACAGTGGGACTCACAGATACGCAGTATTTT
CDR3aa: CASSATVGLTDTQYF
abundance: once
j_gene: TRBJ2-3
d_gene: .
v_gene: TRBV19

CDR3nt: TGTGCCAGCAGCCAAGTATTTCGGACAGGGGGCACTGGGGAGCTGTTTTTT
CDR3aa: CASSQVFRTGGTGELFF
abundance: .
j_gene: TRBJ2-2
d_gene: TRBD1
v_gene: TRBV4-2

CDR3nt: TGTGCCAGCAGCTCATCGGGACAGGGGTTCTATGGCTACACCTTC
CDR3aa: CASSSSGQGFYGYTF
abundance: .
j_gene: TRBJ1-2
d_gene: TRBD1
v_gene: TRBV7-9

CDR3nt: TGCGCCAGCAGCCAGGGACTAGCGGGAACCGGGGAGCTGTTTTTT
CDR3aa: CASSQGLAGTGELFF
abundance: .
j_gene: TRBJ2-2
d_gene: TRBD2
v_gene: TRBV5-1

CDR3nt: TGTGCCAGCACCCTGACAGGGGGCGGATACCAGCCCCAGCATTTT
CDR3aa: CASTLTGGGYQPQHF
abundance: .
j_gene: TRBJ1-5
d_gene: TRBD1
v_gene: TRBV2

CDR3nt: TGTGCCAGCAGCTTGGGCACAGGGGGCCCCTATGGCTACACCTTC
CDR3aa: CASSLGTGGPYGYTF
abundance: .
j_gene: TRBJ1-2
d_gene: TRBD1
v_gene: TRBV5-6

CDR3nt: TGCGCCAGCAGCTTGGCCGTTGGGGCTACTAATGAAAAACTGTTTTTT
CDR3aa: CASSLAVGATNEKLFF
abundance: .
j_gene: TRBJ1-4
d_gene: .
v_gene: TRBV5-1

CDR3nt: TGTGCCAGCTCACCGCGGACAGGGGAGAACACTGAAGCTTTCTTT
CDR3aa: CASSPRTGENTEAFF
abundance: .
j_gene: TRBJ1-1
d_gene: TRBD1
v_gene: TRBV18

CDR3nt: TGTGCCAGCAGTGAATTCATGGGGGGAACTGAAGCTTTCTTT
CDR3aa: CASSEFMGGTEAFF
abundance: .
j_gene: TRBJ1-1
d_gene: .
v_gene: TRBV25-1

CDR3nt: TGTGCCAGCAGCTTAGAAGGGGGACGGGGAGATCAGCCCCAGCATTTT
CDR3aa: CASSLEGGRGDQPQHF
abundance: .
j_gene: TRBJ1-5
d_gene: .
v_gene: TRBV11-2

CDR3nt: TGTGCCAGCAGGAAGGGGAGGGTCGCGTGGGAAACTAACTATGGCTACACCTTC
CDR3aa: CASRKGRVAWETNYGYTF
abundance: .
j_gene: TRBJ1-2
d_gene: .
v_gene: TRBV27

CDR3nt: TGTGCCAGCAGCCGGGAGGTGTGGGATGAGCAGTTCTTC
CDR3aa: CASSREVWDEQFF
abundance: .
j_gene: TRBJ2-1
d_gene: TRBD2
v_gene: TRBV11-3

CDR3nt: TGTGCCAGCAGTGATCTGAGCACAGATACGCAGTATTTT
CDR3aa: CASSDLSTDTQYF
abundance: .
j_gene: TRBJ2-3
d_gene: .
v_gene: TRBV25-1

CDR3nt: TGTGCCAGTAGCCTCGGGACAGGGTTTAATCAGCCCCAGCATTTT
CDR3aa: CASSLGTGFNQPQHF
abundance: once
j_gene: TRBJ1-5
d_gene: TRBD1
v_gene: TRBV19